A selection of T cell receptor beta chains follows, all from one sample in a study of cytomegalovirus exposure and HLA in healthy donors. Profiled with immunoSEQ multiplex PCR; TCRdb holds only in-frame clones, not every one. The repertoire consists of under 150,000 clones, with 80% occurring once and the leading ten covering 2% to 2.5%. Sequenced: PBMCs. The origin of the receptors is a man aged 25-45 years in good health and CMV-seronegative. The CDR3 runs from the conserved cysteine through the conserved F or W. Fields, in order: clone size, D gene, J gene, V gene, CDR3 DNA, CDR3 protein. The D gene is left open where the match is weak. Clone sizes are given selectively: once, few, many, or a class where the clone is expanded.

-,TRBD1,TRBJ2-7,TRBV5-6,TGTGCCAGCAGTAGACAGGGAATATACGAGCAGTACTTC,CASSRQGIYEQYF
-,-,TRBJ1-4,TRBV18,TGTGCCAGCTCACCCCGAGACGTAGGACGGACTTCTAATGAAAAACTGTTTTTT,CASSPRDVGRTSNEKLFF
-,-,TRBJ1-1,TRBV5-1,TGCGCCAGCACCCCCCTCGGGGGGCCGAGCACTGAAGCTTTCTTT,CASTPLGGPSTEAFF
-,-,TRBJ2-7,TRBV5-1,TGCGCCAGCATTGGTACAGGGTCCTACGAGCAGTACTTC,CASIGTGSYEQYF
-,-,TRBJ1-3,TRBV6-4,TGTGCCAGGAGGATAAAAGAACCAGGGGCAGGATGCTTCTCTGGAAACACCATATATTTT,CARRIKEPGAGCFSGNTIYF
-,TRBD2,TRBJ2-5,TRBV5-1,TGCGCCAGCAGCCGGGGGGGGTCCCAAGAGACCCAGTACTTC,CASSRGGSQETQYF
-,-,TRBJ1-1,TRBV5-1,TGCGCCAGCAGCTTGGCGGGGTCGAACACTGAAGCTTTCTTT,CASSLAGSNTEAFF
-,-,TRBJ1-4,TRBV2,TGTGCCAGCAGTGTTTTGGCAGGGCAGGGAGAAAAACTGTTTTTT,CASSVLAGQGEKLFF
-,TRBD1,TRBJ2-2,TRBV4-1,TGCGCCAGCAGCCAATACTACAGGGGCGGGACCGGGGAGCTGTTTTTT,CASSQYYRGGTGELFF
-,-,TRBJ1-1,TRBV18,TGTGCCAGCTCACCGGGACTCAACACTGAAGCTTTCTTT,CASSPGLNTEAFF
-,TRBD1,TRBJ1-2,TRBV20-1,TGCAGTGCTTACGACAGGGGGGGCTACCCCTTC,CSAYDRGGYPF
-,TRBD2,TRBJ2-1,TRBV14,TGTGCCAGCAGCCCACTAGCGGGAAGTTACAATGAGCAGTTCTTC,CASSPLAGSYNEQFF
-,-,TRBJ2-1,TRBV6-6,TGTGCCAGCACGGACCTAGAGGGCTCCTACAATGAGCAGTTCTTC,CASTDLEGSYNEQFF
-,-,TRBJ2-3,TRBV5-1,TGCGCCAGCAGCTCCTGGGCCGTGTCGGATACGCAGTATTTT,CASSSWAVSDTQYF
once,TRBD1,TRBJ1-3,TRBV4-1,TGCGCCAGCAGCCAACGACAGGGGCCTGCAGGAAACACCATATATTTT,CASSQRQGPAGNTIYF
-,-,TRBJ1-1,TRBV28,TGTGCCAGCAGTTTAGCCATCGCCGGGAAGACTGAAGCTTTCTTT,CASSLAIAGKTEAFF
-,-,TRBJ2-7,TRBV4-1,TGCGCCAGCAGCCAAGGGGCAGGGGCCCTCGAGCAGTACTTC,CASSQGAGALEQYF
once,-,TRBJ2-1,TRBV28,TGTGCCACCCTTGCGGCAGTAAACAATGAGCAGTTCTTC,CATLAAVNNEQFF
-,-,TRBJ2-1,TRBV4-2,TGTGCCAGCAGCCTCCCAAGCGATGAGCAGTTCTTC,CASSLPSDEQFF
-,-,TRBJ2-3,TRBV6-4,TGTGCCAGCAGTGAAGGGGGGGCGGGGGCCACAGATACGCAGTATTTT,CASSEGGAGATDTQYF
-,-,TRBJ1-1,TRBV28,TGTGCCAGCGTAGTAAGCTTTCGGGACACTGAAGCTTTCTTT,CASVVSFRDTEAFF
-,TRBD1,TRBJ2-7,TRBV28,TGTGCCAGCAGCAATGGACAGGGGTCGCCCTACGAGCAGTACTTC,CASSNGQGSPYEQYF
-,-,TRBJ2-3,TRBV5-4,TGTGCCAGCAGCTTGGACGTTGGGCCGCCGGGCACAGATACGCAGTATTTT,CASSLDVGPPGTDTQYF
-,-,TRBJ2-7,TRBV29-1,TGCAGCGTCCGGGACTCCCTGAGCTCCTACGAGCAGTACTTC,CSVRDSLSSYEQYF
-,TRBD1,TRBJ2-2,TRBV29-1,TGCAGCGTTGTAACAGGACAGGTCGGAAGCGGGGAGCTGTTTTTT,CSVVTGQVGSGELFF
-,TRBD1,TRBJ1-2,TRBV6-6,TGTGCCAGCAGTTATACAGGGGGGGAAAGCTATGGCTACACCTTC,CASSYTGGESYGYTF
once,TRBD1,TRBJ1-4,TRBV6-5,TGTGCCAGCAGTTACGGCGAGGACAGGACTAATGAAAAACTGTTTTTT,CASSYGEDRTNEKLFF
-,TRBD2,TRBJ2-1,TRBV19,TGTGCCAGTAGTATCCAGCTAGCGGGAGTGTCAAATGAGCAGTTCTTC,CASSIQLAGVSNEQFF
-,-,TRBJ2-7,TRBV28,TGTGCCAGCTTATCTTTGCAGGCTCACTACGAGCAGTACTTC,CASLSLQAHYEQYF
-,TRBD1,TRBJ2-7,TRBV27,TGTGCCAGCAGTCCAACCGGGACAGGGAATACCTACGAGCAGTACTTC,CASSPTGTGNTYEQYF
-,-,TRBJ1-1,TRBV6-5,TGTGCCAGCACCTTGCGCTCGAACACTGAAGCTTTCTTT,CASTLRSNTEAFF
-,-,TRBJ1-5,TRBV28,TGTGCCAGCAGTTCTCCCATGGGGCACGGGCAGCCCCAGCATTTT,CASSSPMGHGQPQHF
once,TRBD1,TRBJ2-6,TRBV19,TGTGCCAGTAGGCAAGGGCCCGGGACAGGGATAAGAAGCTCTGGGGCCAACGTCCTGACTTTC,CASRQGPGTGIRSSGANVLTF